This is a list of T cell receptor beta chains from one sample in a study of T cell responses to AZD1222 COVID-19 vaccine. Here immunoSEQ multiplex PCR was the method, and the copy in TCRdb shows in-frame clones only, minus some. The sample lists tens of thousands of clones, approximately 86% occurring once. Sequences were derived from peripheral blood, sampled on day 0 of AZD1222 vaccination. These receptors all come from an adult in good health. The CDR3 runs from the conserved cysteine through the conserved F or W. Each record gives: clone size, V gene, J gene, D gene, CDR3 protein, CDR3 DNA. The D gene is left open where the match is weak. For some rows the clone size is stated as once, few or many, or as a class when expanded; others skip it.

size: NA; V: TRBV2; J: TRBJ2-7; D: NA; CDR3: CASSYRAHPFYEQYF; DNA: TGTGCCAGCAGTTACAGGGCCCACCCCTTCTACGAGCAGTACTTC
size: NA; V: TRBV29-1; J: TRBJ1-3; D: NA; CDR3: CSVEDVRRASGNTIYF; DNA: TGCAGCGTTGAGGACGTTCGGAGGGCCTCTGGAAACACCATATATTTT
size: once; V: TRBV5-5; J: TRBJ1-1; D: TRBD1; CDR3: CASSYAGGTEAFF; DNA: TGTGCCAGCAGCTATGCAGGGGGGACTGAAGCTTTCTTT
size: NA; V: TRBV28; J: TRBJ2-7; D: NA; CDR3: CASSQGRNEQYF; DNA: TGTGCCAGCAGTCAGGGTAGGAACGAGCAGTACTTC
size: NA; V: TRBV27; J: TRBJ1-2; D: TRBD1; CDR3: CASRPQGEYGYTF; DNA: TGTGCCAGCAGACCACAGGGGGAATATGGCTACACCTTC
size: NA; V: TRBV7-2; J: TRBJ1-1; D: NA; CDR3: CASSFQGGETEAFF; DNA: TGTGCCAGCAGCTTCCAGGGTGGGGAGACTGAAGCTTTCTTT
size: NA; V: TRBV7-3; J: TRBJ2-6; D: NA; CDR3: CASSQKSGANVLTF; DNA: TGTGCCAGCAGCCAAAAATCTGGGGCCAACGTCCTGACTTTC
size: NA; V: TRBV20-1; J: TRBJ2-3; D: NA; CDR3: CSARHTQYF; DNA: TGCAGTGCTAGGCATACGCAGTATTTT
size: NA; V: TRBV6-5; J: TRBJ2-2; D: NA; CDR3: CASRVTGELFF; DNA: TGTGCCAGCAGGGTCACCGGGGAGCTGTTTTTT
size: once; V: TRBV6-5; J: TRBJ1-5; D: TRBD1; CDR3: CASSQTGDSWQPQHF; DNA: TGTGCCAGCAGTCAAACAGGGGACTCCTGGCAGCCCCAGCATTTT
size: NA; V: TRBV9; J: TRBJ2-1; D: TRBD2; CDR3: CASSGLAGNEQFF; DNA: TGTGCCAGCAGCGGGCTAGCGGGGAATGAGCAGTTCTTC
size: NA; V: TRBV30; J: TRBJ1-1; D: NA; CDR3: CAWTHSVANTEAFF; DNA: TGTGCCTGGACCCACAGTGTCGCTAACACTGAAGCTTTCTTT
size: NA; V: TRBV28; J: TRBJ2-7; D: TRBD2; CDR3: CASSETSGSRWEQYF; DNA: TGTGCCAGCAGTGAGACTAGCGGGAGTAGGTGGGAGCAGTACTTC
size: NA; V: TRBV19; J: TRBJ2-7; D: TRBD2; CDR3: CASSSSGSKGEQYF; DNA: TGTGCCAGTAGTAGTAGCGGGAGTAAAGGCGAGCAGTACTTC
size: NA; V: TRBV19; J: TRBJ1-5; D: NA; CDR3: CASSIASLYSNQPQHF; DNA: TGTGCCAGTTCCATAGCTAGCCTTTATAGCAATCAGCCCCAGCATTTT
size: NA; V: TRBV5-6; J: TRBJ2-3; D: TRBD2; CDR3: CASSLKGGLAGSADTQYF; DNA: TGTGCCAGCAGCTTAAAGGGTGGGCTAGCGGGAAGCGCAGATACGCAGTATTTT
size: NA; V: TRBV6-5; J: TRBJ2-2; D: NA; CDR3: CASSLSNTGELFF; DNA: TGTGCCAGCAGTCTTAGCAACACCGGGGAGCTGTTTTTT
size: NA; V: TRBV18; J: TRBJ2-5; D: TRBD1; CDR3: CASSPRGQGGETQYF; DNA: TGTGCCAGCTCACCGAGGGGACAGGGTGGAGAGACCCAGTACTTC
size: once; V: TRBV15; J: TRBJ2-1; D: TRBD2; CDR3: CATSRDFGSGSGNEQFF; DNA: TGTGCCACCAGCAGAGATTTCGGTAGCGGGAGTGGAAATGAGCAGTTCTTC
size: NA; V: TRBV4-3; J: TRBJ1-5; D: NA; CDR3: CASSPSLAGDQPQHF; DNA: TGCGCCAGCAGCCCGTCCCTGGCAGGCGATCAGCCCCAGCATTTT
size: NA; V: TRBV5-1; J: TRBJ1-2; D: NA; CDR3: CASSLNDGLSYGYTF; DNA: TGCGCCAGCAGCTTAAACGACGGGCTGTCCTATGGCTACACCTTC
size: NA; V: TRBV13; J: TRBJ1-1; D: NA; CDR3: CASSLENTEAFF; DNA: TGTGCCAGCAGCTTAGAAAACACTGAAGCTTTCTTT
size: NA; V: TRBV10-2; J: TRBJ2-5; D: TRBD2; CDR3: CASSGGTSGSPETQYF; DNA: TGCGCCAGCAGTGGAGGGACTAGCGGGAGCCCAGAGACCCAGTACTTC
size: NA; V: TRBV28; J: TRBJ2-2; D: NA; CDR3: CASRRIWDIQNTGELFF; DNA: TGTGCCAGCAGGCGGATTTGGGACATACAGAACACCGGGGAGCTGTTTTTT
size: NA; V: TRBV6-2/TRBV6-3; J: TRBJ1-5; D: NA; CDR3: CASSLAEEYSNQPQHF; DNA: TGTGCCAGCAGCCTCGCAGAGGAATATAGCAATCAGCCCCAGCATTTT
size: NA; V: TRBV27; J: TRBJ2-7; D: TRBD2; CDR3: CASSFGAGGSPFKQYF; DNA: TGTGCCAGCAGTTTCGGGGCGGGAGGTTCCCCCTTTAAGCAGTACTTC
size: NA; V: TRBV7-9; J: TRBJ1-6; D: NA; CDR3: CASSSPTGPDNSPLHF; DNA: TGTGCCAGCAGCTCGCCCACCGGACCGGATAATTCACCCCTCCACTTT
size: NA; V: TRBV11-2; J: TRBJ2-7; D: TRBD2; CDR3: CASSYTRGGSYEQYF; DNA: TGTGCCAGCAGCTACACCCGGGGGGGGAGCTACGAGCAGTACTTC
size: NA; V: TRBV7-2; J: TRBJ1-2; D: TRBD1; CDR3: CASSLKITGAPNYGYTF; DNA: TGTGCCAGCAGCTTAAAGATAACAGGGGCCCCCAACTATGGCTACACCTTC
size: NA; V: TRBV5-1; J: TRBJ2-7; D: NA; CDR3: CASSLETDASYEQYF; DNA: TGCGCCAGCAGCTTGGAGACTGATGCGTCCTACGAGCAGTACTTC
size: NA; V: TRBV25-1; J: TRBJ1-2; D: NA; CDR3: CASSVAGDNYGYTF; DNA: TGTGCCAGCAGTGTGGCAGGGGATAACTATGGCTACACCTTC
size: once; V: TRBV4-3; J: TRBJ1-3; D: TRBD1; CDR3: CASSQGTGTGNTIYF; DNA: TGCGCCAGCAGCCAGGGGACAGGTACTGGAAACACCATATATTTT
size: NA; V: TRBV7-6; J: TRBJ1-5; D: NA; CDR3: CASRRLPGVDQPQHF; DNA: TGTGCCAGCAGACGTCTACCAGGGGTGGATCAGCCCCAGCATTTT
size: NA; V: TRBV7-9; J: TRBJ2-3; D: TRBD1; CDR3: CASSRDSSTDTQYF; DNA: TGTGCCAGCAGCCGGGACAGCTCCACAGATACGCAGTATTTT
size: NA; V: TRBV7-9; J: TRBJ2-7; D: TRBD1; CDR3: CASSPRTGFYEQYF; DNA: TGTGCCAGCAGCCCCCGGACAGGGTTCTACGAGCAGTACTTC
size: NA; V: TRBV4-3; J: TRBJ1-2; D: NA; CDR3: CASSPGGENYGYTF; DNA: TGCGCCAGCAGCCCCGGGGGAGAAAACTATGGCTACACCTTC
size: NA; V: TRBV6-1; J: TRBJ2-1; D: TRBD1; CDR3: CASSEGFGTGGYNEQFF; DNA: TGTGCCAGCAGTGAAGGGTTTGGGACAGGGGGGTACAATGAGCAGTTCTTC
size: NA; V: TRBV10-3; J: TRBJ2-1; D: TRBD2; CDR3: CAIHSGSGSYNEQFF; DNA: TGTGCCATCCATAGCGGGAGCGGGTCCTACAATGAGCAGTTCTTC